This T cell receptor beta chain originates from a study of metastatic and nonmetastatic thyroid tumors. Study as a whole: Repertoires from blood and tumor or nodule tissue of malignant and benign thyroid patients were compared.

No patient received treatment before thyroid surgery. Trimming left V 6 bases short and J 6 bases short, with 12 bases between. CDR1 is DFQATT and CDR2 is SNEGSKA in the germline V gene (reference sequence). CDR3 length equals 12 residues. This clone was seen more than once but under ten times. Authors' data handling: Built for papillary thyroid cancer, a distant-metastasis classifier drew on CDR3 differences across clinicopathological groups. TCRdb re-called clones via MiXCR from the PCR reads. TCRdb assigned the V and J calls; the authors' analysis was not used. The data show tens of thousands of clones, with 4% seen just once and 8.5% to 10% held by the top ten.

The TCR sequence derives from a female donor with papillary thyroid cancer or a benign thyroid nodule (not recorded which). Some clones in this sample may be carry-over from other donors' samples. The chain links TRBV20-1 to TRBJ2-1; perhaps TRBD2 as D (6 bases). The sequenced material came from blood. CDR3 nucleotides: TGCAGTGCCGCTGCGGGGATCAATGAGCAGTTCTTC. It codes for CSAAAGINEQFF.